The 32 T cell receptor beta chains presented below share a single source sample, sequenced in a study of cytomegalovirus exposure and HLA in healthy donors. The PCR used 60 Vbeta and 13 Jbeta primers. TCRdb's table, derived via immunoSEQ multiplex PCR, lists solely in-frame clones and lacks some. This table holds 190,000 or so clones. The material sequenced was PBMCs. The receptor source for this set is a boy between 10 and 17 years old in good health and CMV-seronegative.

The chain joins TRBV28 to TRBJ2-5, with 12 bases that match TRBD1. Unmatched junction bases numbered 8, after V lost 6 bases and J lost 6 bases. The CDR3 covers 15 residues. Germline V gives CDR1 MDHEN, CDR2 SYDVKM. The CDR3 sequence is CASRPGQGAGKTQYF. The CDR3 nucleotides read TGTGCCAGCAGGCCGGGACAGGGGGCGGGGAAGACCCAGTACTTC.

The V gene is TRBV2, the J gene TRBJ2-2; tentative D call: TRBD1 (5 bases). CDR3 length: 19 residues. Between the trimmed V and J ends, which lost 1 base and 6 bases, there was a span of 24 bases. Germline V gene data show CDR1 as SNHLY and CDR2 as FYNNEI. In DNA form, the CDR3 reads TGTGCCAGCAGTGAAGAGGAATCCCTCTCGCAGGGTGTCGCCGGGGAGCTGTTTTTT. This encodes CASSEEESLSQGVAGELFF.

This chain links TRBV6-1 with TRBJ1-2; no firm D call. V dropped 2 bases and J dropped 3 bases, with 7 bases sitting between them. Germline values: CDR1 MNHNS, CDR2 SASEGT. The CDR3 covers 13 residues. The CDR3 DNA reads as TGTGCCAGCAGTGAACGACGGGACTATGGCTACACCTTC. Translated, it gives CASSERRDYGYTF.

This chain joins TRBV30 and TRBJ1-5; D gene ambiguous. Trimming removed 0 bases from V and 3 bases from J, with 6 bases in between. Germline CDR1 is GTSNPN and CDR2 is SVGIG (reference sequence). The CDR3 totals 13 residues. CDR3 region: CAWSVLDNQPQHF. The DNA for the CDR3 is TGTGCCTGGAGTGTACTCGACAATCAGCCCCAGCATTTT.

This chain uses TRBV11-1 with TRBJ2-5; 9 nucleotides align to TRBD2. The CDR3 is 15 residues long. Germline V CDR1 and CDR2: SGHAT, FQDESV (reference sequence). The V segment lost 5 bases and the J segment 7 bases; nucleotides outside the gene matches: 11. The CDR3 spells CASSPAGGSVATQYF. In nucleotides, the CDR3 is TGTGCCAGCAGCCCAGCGGGGGGCTCGGTGGCGACCCAGTACTTC.

The rearrangement uses TRBV5-6 and TRBJ1-2; 10 positions agree with TRBD1. There are 14 residues in the CDR3. The V gene's germline CDR1 is SGHDT and CDR2 YYEEEE. The J segment lost 4 bases and the V segment lost 4 bases, leaving 4 bases of the junction unmatched. CDR3 protein: CASSGTGVGYGYTF. CDR3 sequence (DNA): TGTGCCAGCAGCGGGACAGGGGTTGGCTATGGCTACACCTTC.

The J gene is TRBJ2-2, the V gene TRBV28, with 9 bases aligning to TRBD2. The CDR3 sequence is 19 residues long. Per the germline V gene, CDR1 is MDHEN and CDR2 is SYDVKM. The ends lost 4 bases at V and 0 bases at J; junction bases unmatched: 12. The CDR3 DNA reads as TGTGCCAGCAGTTCGAGTGTAGCGGGGGAGATTGCGAACACCGGGGAGCTGTTTTTT. Protein: CASSSSVAGEIANTGELFF.

This sequence joins TRBV7-8 and TRBJ1-1, with 9 bases identical to TRBD1. Germline values: CDR1 SGHVS, CDR2 FQNEAQ. There are 14 residues in the CDR3. With 5 bases clipped from V and 5 bases from J, the junction kept 6 bases outside the gene matches. In nucleotides, the CDR3 is TGTGCCAGCAGCGTCGGACAGGGGAGGACTGAAGCTTTCTTT. Amino acid sequence: CASSVGQGRTEAFF. Looking up the rest from reference TRBV7-8 and TRBJ1-1 gives the full variable domain: GAGVSQSPRYKVAKRGQDVALRCDPISGHVSLFWYQQALGQGPEFLTYFQNEAQLDKSGLPSDRFFAERPEGSVSTLKIQRTQQEDSAVYLCASSVGQGRTEAFFGQGTRLTVV.

This sequence joins TRBV28 and TRBJ2-1, with a weak D call TRBD2 (5 bases). The CDR3 has 14 residues. CDR1 and CDR2 from the germline V gene are MDHEN and SYDVKM. V was shortened by 8 bases and J by 4 bases, with 15 bases between the two germline ends. DNA for the CDR3: TGTGCCAGCTCCCTCGGAGACTATTACAATGAGCAGTTCTTC. This codes for CASSLGDYYNEQFF.

The chain recombines TRBV27 with TRBJ1-1, with TRBD1 identical over 7 bases. V was pared by 3 bases and J by 3 bases, with 7 bases of the junction left unmatched. This CDR3 is built from 15 residues. Germline assignment: CDR1 MNHEY and CDR2 SMNVEV (reference sequence). Here the CDR3 DNA reads TGTGCCAGCAGTTTGTTTCAGGGGGGTGACACTGAAGCTTTCTTT. Translating it yields CASSLFQGGDTEAFF.

The chain is built from TRBV5-6 and TRBJ2-7; D is perhaps TRBD2 (6 bases). The V gene lost 5 bases and the J gene lost 2 bases, with 20 bases spanning the gap. The CDR3 totals 16 residues. The V gene's germline CDR1 is SGHDT and CDR2 YYEEEE. The CDR3, as DNA: TGTGCCAGCAGTTTGCGGACCCGGGGGACCACCTACGAGCAGTACTTC. Translation: CASSLRTRGTTYEQYF. Using reference TRBV5-6 and TRBJ2-7 for the parts outside the CDR3, the full variable domain is DAGVTQSPTHLIKTRGQQVTLRCSPKSGHDTVSWYQQALGQGPQFIFQYYEEEERQRGNFPDRFSGHQFPNYSSELNVNALLLGDSALYLCASSLRTRGTTYEQYFGPGTRLTVT.

The rearrangement links TRBV5-4 to TRBJ2-3; D gene ambiguous. Germline-derived CDR1 and CDR2 are SGHNT and YYREEE (reference sequence). V was trimmed by 0 bases and J by 2 bases, leaving 7 bases between them. The CDR3 spans 14 residues. The CDR3 nucleotides read TGTGCCAGCAGCTTGGTGGGCTACACAGATACGCAGTATTTT. Its protein product is CASSLVGYTDTQYF.

This chain connects TRBV5-8 to TRBJ2-5; 7 bases are shared with TRBD1. Trimming cost V 2 bases and J 2 bases; bases outside gene matches: 3. The CDR3 is 14 amino acids. Germline V gives CDR1 SGHTS, CDR2 YDEGEE. This CDR3 is CASSFRTGQETQYF. The CDR3 DNA sequence: TGTGCCAGCAGCTTCAGGACAGGTCAAGAGACCCAGTACTTC.

This rearrangement joins TRBV7-6 to TRBJ1-4; weak D call: TRBD1 (5 bases). The CDR3 runs 14 residues. Germline lookup yields CDR1 SGHVS and CDR2 FNYEAQ. The germline V and J ends were trimmed by 2 bases and 7 bases, with 11 bases remaining between them. The CDR3 DNA follows: TGTGCCAGCAGCTTACAGGGAAGGACTGAAAAACTGTTTTTT. It yields the protein CASSLQGRTEKLFF.

The rearrangement uses TRBV27 and TRBJ1-1; TRBD1 might be the D (5 bases). CDR1 MNHEY and CDR2 SMNVEV come from the germline V gene (reference sequence). Trimming removed 2 bases from V and 4 bases from J, with 14 bases in between. This CDR3 has 15 residues. The CDR3 DNA reads as TGTGCCAGCAGTTTAAGTTTGGGGCTAGGCACTGAAGCTTTCTTT. Its translation: CASSLSLGLGTEAFF.

The V call is TRBV27, the J call TRBJ1-5; no clear D gene. V dropped 2 bases and J dropped 1 base, with 9 bases sitting between them. CDR1 and CDR2 from the germline V gene are MNHEY and SMNVEV (reference sequence). This CDR3 has 15 residues. The chain's CDR3 is CASSLTVHSNQPQHF. CDR3 DNA: TGTGCCAGCAGTTTAACAGTACACAGCAATCAGCCCCAGCATTTT.

V usage is TRBV7-9 and J usage is TRBJ2-7, with D possibly being TRBD2 (5 bases). The CDR3 totals 13 residues. Trimming pared 8 bases from V and 3 bases from J, leaving 14 bases between. From germline, CDR1 is SEHNR and CDR2 FQNEAQ (reference sequence). CDR3 sequence: CASESGSNYEQYF. The DNA of the CDR3 is TGTGCCAGCGAGTCTGGGAGCAACTACGAGCAGTACTTC.

The CDR3 bases are TGCGCCAGCAGCGCTAGCGGGGGACGGGATACGCAGTATTTT. Encoded protein: CASSASGGRDTQYF. The chain combines TRBV5-1 with TRBJ2-3; 10 positions agree with TRBD2. CDR3 length: 14 amino acids. V shed 4 bases and J 6 bases; nucleotides not matched to a gene: 5. CDR1 and CDR2 from the germline V gene are SGHRS and YFSETQ.

This sequence joins TRBV7-2 and TRBJ2-1; 12 nucleotides align to TRBD1. Trimming took 3 bases from V and 9 from J; bases not matched to a gene: 6. Germline CDR1 reads SGHTA; CDR2 reads FQGNSA. There are 15 residues in the CDR3. CDR3 residues: CASSFSGTGGTEQFF. CDR3 nucleotides: TGTGCCAGCAGCTTTAGTGGGACAGGGGGCACTGAGCAGTTCTTC.

This rearrangement joins TRBV11-2 to TRBJ2-3; the match to TRBD2 covers 9 bases. The CDR3 runs 15 residues. With V trimmed by 3 bases and J by 8 bases, 9 bases remained unmatched. CDR1 and CDR2 from the germline V gene are SGHAT and FQNNGV. The DNA of the CDR3 is TGTGCCAGCAGCTTCACAGCGGGGGGTGGGGGTACGCAGTATTTT. Amino acids: CASSFTAGGGGTQYF.

CDR3 coding DNA: TGCGCCAGCAGCCCTGCCTCAGGGGATGGGGCCAACGTCCTGACTTTC. It is translated as CASSPASGDGANVLTF. V is TRBV4-3 and J is TRBJ2-6, with D possibly TRBD1 on 6 matching bases. Germline V lookup: CDR1 LGHNA, CDR2 YSLEER. Trimming took 4 bases from V and 3 from J, leaving 13 bases between them. This CDR3 region has 16 residues.

The CDR3 reads CATSRGPQLAGLEETQYF. The CDR3 DNA reads TGTGCCACCAGCAGAGGACCCCAGCTAGCGGGGTTAGAAGAGACCCAGTACTTC. The chain recombines TRBV15 with TRBJ2-5; 9 bases map to TRBD2. The CDR3 is made up of 18 amino acids. The germline V gene encodes CDR1 LNHNV and CDR2 YYDKDF (reference sequence). V was clipped by 1 base and J by 3 bases; unmatched bases: 12.

The chain links TRBV30 to TRBJ2-2; TRBD2 agrees at 9 bases. The CDR3 has 17 residues. V gave up 0 bases and J gave up 5 bases; unmatched junction bases: 10. Germline V gene lookup returns CDR1 GTSNPN and CDR2 SVGIG (reference sequence). CDR3 bases: TGTGCCTGGAGTGTACTAGGCGGGGGGGCAAAAACCGGGGAGCTGTTTTTT. As protein: CAWSVLGGGAKTGELFF.

The chain carries TRBV10-3 and TRBJ1-4, with 9 bases that match TRBD1. V was clipped by 0 bases and J by 3 bases; unmatched bases: 17. Germline CDR1 ENHRY, CDR2 SYGVKD. The CDR3 loop spans 21 amino acids. Here the CDR3 DNA reads TGTGCCATCAGTGAGTCGACACTCGATGGACAGGGGATTTTTGCTAATGAAAAACTGTTTTTT. This codes for CAISESTLDGQGIFANEKLFF.

This chain joins TRBV11-2 and TRBJ1-1; D gene ambiguous. The CDR3 runs to 14 residues. From germline, CDR1 is SGHAT and CDR2 FQNNGV. Trimming removed 0 bases from V and 2 bases from J, with 7 bases in between. For the CDR3, the DNA is TGTGCCAGCAGCTTAGATGTTACAAACACTGAAGCTTTCTTT. Protein: CASSLDVTNTEAFF.

DNA for the CDR3: TGTGCCAGCAGCTTAGGGACAGCTCGGTCTGGAAACACCATATATTTT. Its translation: CASSLGTARSGNTIYF. This sequence joins TRBV11-2 and TRBJ1-3; D is possibly TRBD1 (6 bases). The CDR3 covers 16 residues. CDR1 SGHAT and CDR2 FQNNGV come from the germline V gene. V was shortened by 1 base and J by 1 base, with 11 bases between the two germline ends.

The V and J genes are TRBV5-1 and TRBJ2-7, with D possibly being TRBD1 (7 bases). The CDR3 spans 16 residues. The germline V and J ends were trimmed by 3 bases and 2 bases, with 18 bases remaining between them. The germline V gene encodes CDR1 SGHRS and CDR2 YFSETQ. The CDR3 DNA reads TGCGCCAGCAGCTCGGAGAGGGCAGGGGGGACCTACGAGCAGTACTTC. This codes for CASSSERAGGTYEQYF.

V usage is TRBV2 and J usage is TRBJ1-1; 7 positions agree with TRBD1. The CDR3 runs 13 residues. Unmatched junction bases numbered 6, after V lost 4 bases and J lost 7 bases. Germline-derived CDR1 and CDR2 are SNHLY and FYNNEI. CDR3 nucleotide sequence: TGTGCCAGCAGTGGAGGCAGGGGGAGTGAAGCTTTCTTT. It specifies CASSGGRGSEAFF.

The rearrangement uses TRBV19 and TRBJ1-2; weak D call: TRBD1 (6 bases). This CDR3 contains 14 residues. Germline assignment: CDR1 LNHDA and CDR2 SQIVND (reference sequence). Trimming removed 7 bases at V and 2 bases at J, with 14 bases between. In nucleotides, the CDR3 is TGTGCCAGTACCCTACGGGGGGGCAACTATGGCTACACCTTC. Protein sequence: CASTLRGGNYGYTF.

The gene calls are TRBV30 and TRBJ1-4; D call uncertain. There are 14 residues in the CDR3. With 0 bases removed from V and 3 bases from J, the gap between germline ends came to 8 bases. CDR1 is GTSNPN, CDR2 SVGIG, per germline (reference sequence). The CDR3 sequence: CAWSVEASNEKLFF. Here the CDR3 DNA reads TGTGCCTGGAGTGTAGAGGCCTCTAATGAAAAACTGTTTTTT.

This chain links TRBV7-2 with TRBJ2-7; TRBD1 matches at 8 bases. The germline CDR1 and CDR2 sequences are SGHTA and FQGNSA. The CDR3 runs to 16 residues. V lost 5 bases, J lost 1 base, and 10 bases stayed unmatched. The CDR3 DNA sequence: TGTGCCAGCAGCCCCCTCCCCGGACAGGGATCCTACGAGCAGTACTTC. Translation gives CASSPLPGQGSYEQYF. Complete variable domain (other parts from reference TRBV7-2 and TRBJ2-7): GAGVSQSPSNKVTEKGKDVELRCDPISGHTALYWYRQSLGQGLEFLIYFQGNSAPDKSGLPSDRFSAERTGGSVSTLTIQRTQQEDSAVYLCASSPLPGQGSYEQYFGPGTRLTVT.

The chain links TRBV10-2 to TRBJ2-7; TRBD1 matches at 10 bases. Germline-derived CDR1 and CDR2 are WSHSY and SAAADI. Trimming took 4 bases from V and 2 from J; bases not matched to a gene: 2. The CDR3 contains 14 residues. The CDR3 bases are TGCGCCAGCAGTGCCGGGACAGGGGCCTACGAGCAGTACTTC. Amino acids: CASSAGTGAYEQYF.